Listed here is a single T cell receptor beta chain. As yet, its antigen is unknown. The entry originates in a study of T cells after yellow fever vaccination. General study findings and limits: Some clonotypes, a small share, were shared between CD4 and CD8 compartments.

Researchers made TCR cDNA using 5'RACE template switching, and this step added a universal primer site and UMIs. One entry per CDR3 protein, called by TCRdb with MiXCR from the 5' RACE reads. The sample yields under 200,000 distinct CDR3 sequences, roughly 11% seen once. V shed 2 bases and J 1 base; nucleotides not matched to a gene: 6. Germline V gene sequence: CDR1 SGDLS, CDR2 YYNGEE. The CDR3 loop spans 17 amino acids. V usage is TRBV9 and J usage is TRBJ2-3; 11 bases fit TRBD2. The TCR comes from a man aged 18 to 30 who received the YFV17D yellow fever vaccine. Sequencing used CD8+ T cells sorted from PBMCs, obtained 15 days after the yellow fever booster vaccination. The DNA of the CDR3 is TGTGCCAGCAGCGTTGTTAGCGGGGGGGCAGGCACAGATACGCAGTATTTT. It translates to CASSVVSGGAGTDTQYF.